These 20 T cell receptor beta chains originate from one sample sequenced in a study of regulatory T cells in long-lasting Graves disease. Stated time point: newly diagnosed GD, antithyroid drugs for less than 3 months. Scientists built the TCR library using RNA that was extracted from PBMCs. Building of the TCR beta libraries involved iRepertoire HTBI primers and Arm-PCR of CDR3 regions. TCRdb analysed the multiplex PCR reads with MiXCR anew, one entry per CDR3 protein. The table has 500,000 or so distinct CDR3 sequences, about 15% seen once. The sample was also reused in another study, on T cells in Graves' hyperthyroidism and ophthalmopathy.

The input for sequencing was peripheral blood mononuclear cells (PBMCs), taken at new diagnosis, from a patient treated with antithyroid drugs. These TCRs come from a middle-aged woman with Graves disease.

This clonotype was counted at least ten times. In DNA form, the CDR3 reads TGTGCCAGCAGCTTAGATGGGAATGAGCAGTTCTTC. As protein: CASSLDGNEQFF. J is TRBJ2-1 and V is TRBV13; D is unresolved. V shed 1 base and J shed 7 bases, with 5 bases lying between them. The germline V gene has CDR1 PRHDT and CDR2 FYEKMQ (reference sequence). The CDR3 sequence is 12 residues long.

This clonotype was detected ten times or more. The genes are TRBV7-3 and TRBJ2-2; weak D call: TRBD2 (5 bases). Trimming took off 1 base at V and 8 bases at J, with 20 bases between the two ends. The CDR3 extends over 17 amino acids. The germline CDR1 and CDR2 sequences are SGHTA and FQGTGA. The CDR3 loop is CASSLMQAVSVPGELFF. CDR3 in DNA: TGTGCCAGCAGCTTAATGCAAGCGGTGTCGGTCCCGGGGGAGCTGTTTTTT.

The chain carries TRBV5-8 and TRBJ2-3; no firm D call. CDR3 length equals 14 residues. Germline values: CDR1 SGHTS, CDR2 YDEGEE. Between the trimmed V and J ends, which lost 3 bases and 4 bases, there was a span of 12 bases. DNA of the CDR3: TGTGCCAGCAGCTACCTACCTGATTCAGATACGCAGTATTTT. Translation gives CASSYLPDSDTQYF.

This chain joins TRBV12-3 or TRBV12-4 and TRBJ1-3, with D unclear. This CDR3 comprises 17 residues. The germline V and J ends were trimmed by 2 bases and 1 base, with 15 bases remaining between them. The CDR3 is CASSLSSGIRSGNTIYF. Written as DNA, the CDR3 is TGTGCCAGCAGTTTAAGTTCCGGGATCAGATCTGGAAACACCATATATTTT.

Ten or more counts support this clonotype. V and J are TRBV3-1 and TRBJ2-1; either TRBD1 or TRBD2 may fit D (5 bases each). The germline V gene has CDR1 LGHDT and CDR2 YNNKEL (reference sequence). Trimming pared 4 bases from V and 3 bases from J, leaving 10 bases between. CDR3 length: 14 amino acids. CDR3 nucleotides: TGTGCCAGCAGCCGCCATGGGGGCTACAATGAGCAGTTCTTC. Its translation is CASSRHGGYNEQFF.

CDR3 DNA: TGTGCCAGCAGTTCTACCTTGGCTAATGAAAAACTGTTTTTT. Translating it yields CASSSTLANEKLFF. The rearrangement uses TRBV27 and TRBJ1-4, with no clear D. Germline CDR1 is MNHEY and CDR2 is SMNVEV (reference sequence). The CDR3 sequence is 14 residues long. Trimming took 4 bases from V and 3 from J, leaving 9 bases between them.

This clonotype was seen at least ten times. CDR3 sequence: CASSFHRESETQYF. In nucleotides, the CDR3 is TGTGCCAGCAGCTTCCACAGGGAATCGGAGACCCAGTACTTC. The V gene is TRBV11-2, the J gene TRBJ2-5, with a tentative D call TRBD1 (6 bases). Trimming took off 3 bases at V and 5 bases at J, with 13 bases between the two ends. Per germline, CDR1 SGHAT and CDR2 FQNNGV. The CDR3 covers 14 residues.

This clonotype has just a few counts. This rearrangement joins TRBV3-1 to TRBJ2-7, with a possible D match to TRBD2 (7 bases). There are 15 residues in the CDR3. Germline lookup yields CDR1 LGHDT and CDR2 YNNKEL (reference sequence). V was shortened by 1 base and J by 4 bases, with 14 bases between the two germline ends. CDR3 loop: CASSQGLARGYEQYF. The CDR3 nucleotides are TGTGCCAGCAGCCAAGGACTAGCTAGGGGGTACGAGCAGTACTTC.

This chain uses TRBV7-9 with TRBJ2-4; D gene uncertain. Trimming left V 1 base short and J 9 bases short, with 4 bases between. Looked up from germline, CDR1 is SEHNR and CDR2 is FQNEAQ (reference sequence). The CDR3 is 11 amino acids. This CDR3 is CASSLGGIQYF. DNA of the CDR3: TGTGCCAGCAGCTTAGGGGGCATTCAGTACTTC.

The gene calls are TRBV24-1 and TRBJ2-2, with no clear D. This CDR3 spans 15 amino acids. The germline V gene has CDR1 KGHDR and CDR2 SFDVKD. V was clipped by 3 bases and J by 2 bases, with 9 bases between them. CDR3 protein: CATSDTTPNTGELFF. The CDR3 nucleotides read TGTGCCACCAGTGATACGACACCCAACACCGGGGAGCTGTTTTTT.

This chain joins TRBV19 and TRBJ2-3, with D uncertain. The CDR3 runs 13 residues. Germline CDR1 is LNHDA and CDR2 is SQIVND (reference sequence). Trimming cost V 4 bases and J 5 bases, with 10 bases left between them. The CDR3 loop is CASSTTRRDTQYF. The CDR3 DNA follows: TGTGCCAGTAGTACCACTCGTAGAGATACGCAGTATTTT.

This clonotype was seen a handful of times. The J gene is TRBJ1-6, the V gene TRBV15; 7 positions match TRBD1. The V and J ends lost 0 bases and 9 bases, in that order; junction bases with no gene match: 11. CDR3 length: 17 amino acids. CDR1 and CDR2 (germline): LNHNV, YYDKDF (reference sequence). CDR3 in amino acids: CATSRDRQGVLGSPLHF. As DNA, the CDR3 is TGTGCCACCAGCAGAGACCGACAGGGAGTTTTGGGTTCACCCCTCCACTTT.

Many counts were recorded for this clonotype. The CDR3 nucleotides are TGTGCCACGTCTAGAAGGGACATACAAGAGACCCAGTACTTC. It codes for CATSRRDIQETQYF. The rearrangement uses TRBV15 and TRBJ2-5, with D maybe TRBD1 (6 bases). The CDR3 is 14 residues long. V lost 9 bases and J lost 2, with 16 bases in between. Germline assignment: CDR1 LNHNV and CDR2 YYDKDF (reference sequence). Filled out from reference TRBV15 and TRBJ2-5, the complete variable domain reads DAMVIQNPRYQVTQFGKPVTLSCSQTLNHNVMYWYQQKSSQAPKLLFHYYDKDFNNEADTPDNFQSRRPNTSFCFLDIRSPGLGDTAMYLCATSRRDIQETQYFGPGTRLLVL.

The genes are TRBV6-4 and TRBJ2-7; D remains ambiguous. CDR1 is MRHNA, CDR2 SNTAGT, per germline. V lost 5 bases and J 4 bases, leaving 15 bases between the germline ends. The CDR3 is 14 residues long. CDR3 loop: CASSYRSKDYEQYF. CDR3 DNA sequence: TGTGCCAGCAGTTATCGCTCGAAAGATTACGAGCAGTACTTC.

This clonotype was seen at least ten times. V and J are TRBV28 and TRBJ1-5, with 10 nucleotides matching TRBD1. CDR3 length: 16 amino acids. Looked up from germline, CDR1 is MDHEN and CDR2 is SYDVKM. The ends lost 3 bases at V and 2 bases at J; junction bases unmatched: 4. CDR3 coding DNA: TGTGCCAGCAGTTTCTGGACAGGGGGTGGCAATCAGCCCCAGCATTTT. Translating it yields CASSFWTGGGNQPQHF. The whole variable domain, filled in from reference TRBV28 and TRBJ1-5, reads DVKVTQSSRYLVKRTGEKVFLECVQDMDHENMFWYRQDPGLGLRLIYFSYDVKMKEKGDIPEGYSVSREKKERFSLILESASTNQTSMYLCASSFWTGGGNQPQHFGDGTRLSIL.

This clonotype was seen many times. CDR3 in amino acids: CASRGMENYGYTF. CDR3 DNA: TGTGCCAGCAGGGGGATGGAGAACTATGGCTACACCTTC. J is TRBJ1-2 and V is TRBV2; D unresolved. Germline V gene sequence: CDR1 SNHLY, CDR2 FYNNEI. CDR3 size: 13 residues. V was clipped by 6 bases and J by 2 bases, with 10 bases between them.

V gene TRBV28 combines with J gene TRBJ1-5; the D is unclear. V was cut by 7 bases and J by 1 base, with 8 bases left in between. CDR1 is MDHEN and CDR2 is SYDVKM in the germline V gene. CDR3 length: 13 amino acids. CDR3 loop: CASTRRSNQPQHF. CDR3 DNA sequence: TGTGCCAGCACCCGTCGGAGCAATCAGCCCCAGCATTTT. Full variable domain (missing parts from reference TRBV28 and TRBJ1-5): DVKVTQSSRYLVKRTGEKVFLECVQDMDHENMFWYRQDPGLGLRLIYFSYDVKMKEKGDIPEGYSVSREKKERFSLILESASTNQTSMYLCASTRRSNQPQHFGDGTRLSIL.

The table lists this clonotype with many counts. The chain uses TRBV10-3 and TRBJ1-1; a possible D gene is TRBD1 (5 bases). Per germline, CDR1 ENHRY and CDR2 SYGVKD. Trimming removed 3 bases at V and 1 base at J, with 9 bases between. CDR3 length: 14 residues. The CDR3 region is CAISEITGNTEAFF. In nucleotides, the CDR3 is TGTGCCATCAGTGAAATCACAGGGAACACTGAAGCTTTCTTT.

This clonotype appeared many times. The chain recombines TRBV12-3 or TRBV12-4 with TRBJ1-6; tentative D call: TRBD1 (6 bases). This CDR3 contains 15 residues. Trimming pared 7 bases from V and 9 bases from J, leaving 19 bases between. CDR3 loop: CASTLSSGVASPLHF. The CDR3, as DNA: TGTGCCAGCACCTTATCTTCAGGGGTGGCTTCACCCCTCCACTTT.

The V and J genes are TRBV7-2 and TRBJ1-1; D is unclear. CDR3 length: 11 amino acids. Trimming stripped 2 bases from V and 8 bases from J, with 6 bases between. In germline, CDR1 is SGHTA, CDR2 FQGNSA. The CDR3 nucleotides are TGTGCCAGCAGCTTAACGAGAGAAGCTTTCTTT. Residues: CASSLTREAFF.